These T cell receptor beta chains were read from a single sample in a study of T cells after yellow fever vaccination. Using its own MiXCR run on the 5' RACE reads, TCRdb lists one record per CDR3 protein. The sample yields 500,000 to 650,000 distinct CDR3 sequences, 17% seen once. Sequences were derived from PBMCs, sampled 5 days after the first yellow fever vaccination. These receptors were obtained from a man between 18 and 35 years old who received the YFV17D yellow fever vaccine. CDR3s leave out the opening cysteine and the closing phenylalanine or tryptophan. Each record gives: J gene, V gene, CDR3 protein.

j_gene: TRBJ2-7
v_gene: TRBV3-1
CDR3aa: ASSQGGLVGAEQY

j_gene: TRBJ2-7
v_gene: TRBV20-1
CDR3aa: SAPAGTYEQY

j_gene: TRBJ2-5
v_gene: TRBV11-3
CDR3aa: ASSKHGTSGQETQY

j_gene: TRBJ2-7
v_gene: TRBV12-3/TRBV12-4
CDR3aa: ASSSLTGPSSYEQY

j_gene: TRBJ1-5
v_gene: TRBV19
CDR3aa: ASSTYRDRGGNQPQH

j_gene: TRBJ1-6
v_gene: TRBV19
CDR3aa: ASSIRVVNSPLH

j_gene: TRBJ2-1
v_gene: TRBV25-1
CDR3aa: ASSVLVAGAGIGQF

j_gene: TRBJ2-5
v_gene: TRBV6-1
CDR3aa: GLAATYQETQY

j_gene: TRBJ2-3
v_gene: TRBV29-1
CDR3aa: SGLPGQITDTQY

j_gene: TRBJ2-1
v_gene: TRBV14
CDR3aa: ASSQFRDSVSNEQF

j_gene: TRBJ1-6
v_gene: TRBV6-5
CDR3aa: ASSYSWKEIYNSPLH

j_gene: TRBJ2-5
v_gene: TRBV15
CDR3aa: ATSKDRGLQRAQY

j_gene: TRBJ2-5
v_gene: TRBV7-9
CDR3aa: ASSLGPGFRETQY

j_gene: TRBJ2-3
v_gene: TRBV29-1
CDR3aa: SVEERPNPTDTQY

j_gene: TRBJ1-2
v_gene: TRBV12-3/TRBV12-4
CDR3aa: ASSLGGGDGYT